Below, one TCR beta chain is given with its context. Its target is not known. The sample belongs to a study of identical twins. The CDR3 has 15 amino acids. CDR1 and CDR2 from the germline V gene are SGHDN and FVKESK. V was trimmed by 4 bases and J by 6 bases, leaving 19 bases between them. Healthy Caucasians, and only they, were the donors. A universal primer site was added by template switching, and unique molecular identifiers were carried by the cDNA. From the 5' RACE reads, TCRdb called clonotypes with MiXCR, one entry per CDR3 protein. The top ten hold around 10% of the sample, which has 350,000 to 500,000 distinct CDR3 sequences, around 18% seen once. Overall study results and limits: Zero-insertion analyses were open to partial confounding by invariant MAIT and iNKT cells.

The receptor was isolated from a man over 45 in good health. The chain is built from TRBV14 and TRBJ2-7, with D possibly being TRBD1 or TRBD2 (5 bases each). Sequenced input: naive T cells sorted from blood. Here the CDR3 reads CASSPRGRVDGEQYF. The CDR3, as DNA: TGTGCCAGCAGCCCAAGGGGACGGGTCGACGGCGAGCAGTACTTC.